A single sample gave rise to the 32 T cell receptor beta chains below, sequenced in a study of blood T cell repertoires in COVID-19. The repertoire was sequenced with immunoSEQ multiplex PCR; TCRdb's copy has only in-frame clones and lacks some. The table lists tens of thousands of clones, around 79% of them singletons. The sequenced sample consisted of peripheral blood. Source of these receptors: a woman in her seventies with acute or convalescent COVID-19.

The CDR3 sequence: CASSVQRTTGNEQFF. Written as DNA, the CDR3 is TGTGCCAGCAGCGTACAGCGGACTACCGGGAATGAGCAGTTCTTC. The chain carries TRBV11-2 and TRBJ2-1; the D gene is possibly TRBD2 (6 bases). CDR3 length: 15 amino acids. The ends were cut back, 5 bases at V and 7 bases at J, with 18 bases in the middle. Germline values: CDR1 SGHAT, CDR2 FQNNGV.

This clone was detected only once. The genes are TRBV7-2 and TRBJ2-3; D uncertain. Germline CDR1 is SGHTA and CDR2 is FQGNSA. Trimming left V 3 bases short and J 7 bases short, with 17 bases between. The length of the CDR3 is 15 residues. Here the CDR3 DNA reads TGTGCCAGCAGCTTCAGCAGGTCAGGTACCTATACGCAGTATTTT. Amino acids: CASSFSRSGTYTQYF. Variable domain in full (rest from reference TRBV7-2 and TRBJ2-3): GAGVSQSPSNKVTEKGKDVELRCDPISGHTALYWYRQSLGQGLEFLIYFQGNSAPDKSGLPSDRFSAERTGGSVSTLTIQRTQQEDSAVYLCASSFSRSGTYTQYFGPGTRLTVL.

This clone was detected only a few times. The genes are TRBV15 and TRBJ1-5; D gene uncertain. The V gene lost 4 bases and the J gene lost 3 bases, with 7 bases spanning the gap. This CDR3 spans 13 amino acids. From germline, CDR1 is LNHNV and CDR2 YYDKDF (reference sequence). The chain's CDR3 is CATSISLNQPQHF. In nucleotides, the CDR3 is TGTGCCACCAGCATATCCCTCAATCAGCCCCAGCATTTT. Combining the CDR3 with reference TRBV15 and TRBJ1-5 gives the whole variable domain DAMVIQNPRYQVTQFGKPVTLSCSQTLNHNVMYWYQQKSSQAPKLLFHYYDKDFNNEADTPDNFQSRRPNTSFCFLDIRSPGLGDTAMYLCATSISLNQPQHFGDGTRLSIL.

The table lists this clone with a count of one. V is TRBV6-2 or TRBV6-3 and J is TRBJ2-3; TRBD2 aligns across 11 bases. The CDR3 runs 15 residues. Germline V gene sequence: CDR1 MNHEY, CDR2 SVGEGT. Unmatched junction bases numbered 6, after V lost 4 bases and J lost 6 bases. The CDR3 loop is CASSFSGRASDTQYF. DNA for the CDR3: TGTGCCAGCAGTTTTAGCGGGAGGGCCTCGGATACGCAGTATTTT.

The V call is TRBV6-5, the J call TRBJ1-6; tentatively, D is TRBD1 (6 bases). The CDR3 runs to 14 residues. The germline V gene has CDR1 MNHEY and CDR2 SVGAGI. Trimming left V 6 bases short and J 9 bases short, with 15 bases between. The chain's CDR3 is CASRGTGIGSPLHF. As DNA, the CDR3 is TGTGCCAGCAGGGGAACAGGGATCGGTTCACCCCTCCACTTT.

The CDR3: CASRVTGIGNTIYF. As DNA, the CDR3 is TGTGCCAGCAGAGTTACAGGGATTGGAAACACCATATATTTT. The V and J genes are TRBV2 and TRBJ1-3, with TRBD1 as a possible D gene (6 bases). The CDR3 spans 14 residues. The germline gives CDR1 SNHLY, CDR2 FYNNEI. Trimming stripped 6 bases from V and 3 bases from J, with 12 bases between.

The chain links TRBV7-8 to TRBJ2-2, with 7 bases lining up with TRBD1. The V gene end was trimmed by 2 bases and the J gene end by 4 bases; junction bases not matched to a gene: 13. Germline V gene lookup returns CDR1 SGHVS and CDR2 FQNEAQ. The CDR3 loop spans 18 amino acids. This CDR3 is CASSLLARGTAPTGELFF. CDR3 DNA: TGTGCCAGCAGCTTATTGGCCAGGGGGACAGCCCCCACCGGGGAGCTGTTTTTT.

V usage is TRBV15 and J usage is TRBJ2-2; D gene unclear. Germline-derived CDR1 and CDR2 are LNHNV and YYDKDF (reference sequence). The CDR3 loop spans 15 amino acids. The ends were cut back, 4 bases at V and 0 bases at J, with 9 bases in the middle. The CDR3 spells CATSMSYPNTGELFF. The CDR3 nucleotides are TGTGCCACCAGCATGTCCTACCCGAACACCGGGGAGCTGTTTTTT.

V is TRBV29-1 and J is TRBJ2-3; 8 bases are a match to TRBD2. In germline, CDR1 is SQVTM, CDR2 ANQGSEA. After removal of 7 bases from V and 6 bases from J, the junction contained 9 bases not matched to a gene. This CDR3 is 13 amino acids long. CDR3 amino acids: CSDGRAQWDTQYF. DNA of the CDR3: TGCAGCGACGGGAGGGCCCAGTGGGATACGCAGTATTTT.

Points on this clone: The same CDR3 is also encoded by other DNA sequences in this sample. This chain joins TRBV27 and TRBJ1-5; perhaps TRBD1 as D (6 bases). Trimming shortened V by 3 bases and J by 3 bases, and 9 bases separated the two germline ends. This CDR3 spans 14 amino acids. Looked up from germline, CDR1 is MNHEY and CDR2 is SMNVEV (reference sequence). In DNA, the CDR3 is TGTGCCAGCAGTTTTAGGGGGTACAATCAGCCCCAGCATTTT. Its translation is CASSFRGYNQPQHF.

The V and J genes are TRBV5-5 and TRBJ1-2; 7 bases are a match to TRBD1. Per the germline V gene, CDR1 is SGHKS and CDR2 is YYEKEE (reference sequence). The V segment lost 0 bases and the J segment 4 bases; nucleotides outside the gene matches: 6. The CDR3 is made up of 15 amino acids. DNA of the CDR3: TGTGCCAGCAGCTTGGGGTTCCAGGGGGGCTATGGCTACACCTTC. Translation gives CASSLGFQGGYGYTF.

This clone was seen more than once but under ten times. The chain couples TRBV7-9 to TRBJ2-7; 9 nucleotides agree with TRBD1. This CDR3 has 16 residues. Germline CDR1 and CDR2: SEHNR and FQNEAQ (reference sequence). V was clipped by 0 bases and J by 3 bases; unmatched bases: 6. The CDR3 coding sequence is TGTGCCAGCAGCTTAGCCGGGACAGGGAGAGGCTACGAGCAGTACTTC. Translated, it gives CASSLAGTGRGYEQYF. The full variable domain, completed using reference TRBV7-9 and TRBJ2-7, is DTGVSQNPRHKITKRGQNVTFRCDPISEHNRLYWYRQTLGQGPEFLTYFQNEAQLEKSRLLSDRFSAERPKGSFSTLEIQRTEQGDSAMYLCASSLAGTGRGYEQYFGPGTRLTVT.

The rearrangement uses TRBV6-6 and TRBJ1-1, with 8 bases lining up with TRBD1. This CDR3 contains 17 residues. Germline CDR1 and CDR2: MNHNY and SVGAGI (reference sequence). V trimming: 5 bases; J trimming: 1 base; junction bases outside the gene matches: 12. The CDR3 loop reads CASSQPGDRRANTEAFF. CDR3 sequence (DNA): TGTGCCAGCAGTCAGCCGGGGGACAGGAGGGCGAACACTGAAGCTTTCTTT.

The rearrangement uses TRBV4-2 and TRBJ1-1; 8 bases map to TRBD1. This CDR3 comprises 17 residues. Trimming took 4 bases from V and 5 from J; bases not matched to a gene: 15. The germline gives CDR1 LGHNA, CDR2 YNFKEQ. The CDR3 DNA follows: TGTGCCAGCAGCCCCGAGGACCCTCGGACAGGGCGGACTGAAGCTTTCTTT. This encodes CASSPEDPRTGRTEAFF.

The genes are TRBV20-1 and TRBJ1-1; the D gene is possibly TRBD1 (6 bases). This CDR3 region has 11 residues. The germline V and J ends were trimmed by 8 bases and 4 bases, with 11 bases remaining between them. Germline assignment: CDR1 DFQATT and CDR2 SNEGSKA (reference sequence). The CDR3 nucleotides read TGCAGTACAGGGCCCATCACTGAAGCTTTCTTT. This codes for CSTGPITEAFF.

The CDR3 nucleotides are TGTGCCAGCAACTCGAAGGGGGATCAGCCCCAGCATTTT. It codes for CASNSKGDQPQHF. This chain connects TRBV12-3 or TRBV12-4 to TRBJ1-5; tentatively, D is TRBD1 (6 bases). The CDR3 consists of 13 residues. Trimming removed 7 bases at V and 5 bases at J, with 12 bases between.

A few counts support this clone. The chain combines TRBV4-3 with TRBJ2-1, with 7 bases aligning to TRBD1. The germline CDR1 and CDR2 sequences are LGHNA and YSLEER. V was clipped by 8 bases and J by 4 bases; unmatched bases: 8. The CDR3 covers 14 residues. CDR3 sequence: CASYDRAYYNEQFF. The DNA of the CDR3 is TGCGCCAGCTACGACAGGGCATATTACAATGAGCAGTTCTTC.

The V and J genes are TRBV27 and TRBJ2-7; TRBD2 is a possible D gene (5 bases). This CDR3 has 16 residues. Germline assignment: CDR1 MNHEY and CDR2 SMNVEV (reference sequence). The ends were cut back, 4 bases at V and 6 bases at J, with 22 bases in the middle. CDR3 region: CASSSANDARRSEQYF. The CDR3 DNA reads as TGTGCCAGCAGTTCGGCTAACGACGCGAGGAGGAGCGAGCAGTACTTC.

Written as DNA, the CDR3 is TGTGCCAGCAGTGAAACAGGGGGAGTGTTTGGGGCCAACGTCCTGACTTTC. Translation: CASSETGGVFGANVLTF. The chain recombines TRBV28 with TRBJ2-6; TRBD1 matches 8 bases. J lost 3 bases, V lost 5 bases, and 9 bases had no gene match. CDR3 length equals 17 residues. From germline, CDR1 is MDHEN and CDR2 SYDVKM.

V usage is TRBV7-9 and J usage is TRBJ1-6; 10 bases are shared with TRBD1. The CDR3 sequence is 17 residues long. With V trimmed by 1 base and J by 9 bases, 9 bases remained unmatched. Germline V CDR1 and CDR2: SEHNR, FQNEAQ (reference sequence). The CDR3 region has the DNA TGTGCCAGCAGCTTAGGAGGGGACAGGGGAGGAAGTTCACCCCTCCACTTT. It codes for CASSLGGDRGGSSPLHF.

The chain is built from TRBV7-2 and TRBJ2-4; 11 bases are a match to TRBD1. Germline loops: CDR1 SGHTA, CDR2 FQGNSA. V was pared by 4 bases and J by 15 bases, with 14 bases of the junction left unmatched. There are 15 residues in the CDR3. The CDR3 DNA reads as TGTGCCAGCAGCTCGCGGCCCGGACAGGGGGCCCTCTGGTACTTC. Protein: CASSSRPGQGALWYF.

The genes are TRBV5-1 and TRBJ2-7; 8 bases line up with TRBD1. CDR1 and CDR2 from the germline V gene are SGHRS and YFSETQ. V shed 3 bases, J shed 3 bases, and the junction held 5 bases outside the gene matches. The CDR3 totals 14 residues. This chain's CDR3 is CASSYTTGGYEQYF. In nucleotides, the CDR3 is TGCGCCAGCAGCTACACCACAGGGGGCTACGAGCAGTACTTC.

The CDR3 nucleotides are TGTGCCAGTAGTATAGTGGGCAGGGGCCCTTTAGGCTACACCTTC. This codes for CASSIVGRGPLGYTF. The V call is TRBV19, the J call TRBJ1-2; TRBD1 might be the D (6 bases). CDR1 LNHDA and CDR2 SQIVND come from the germline V gene (reference sequence). Trimming removed 1 base from V and 8 bases from J, with 17 bases in between. The CDR3 length is 15 residues.

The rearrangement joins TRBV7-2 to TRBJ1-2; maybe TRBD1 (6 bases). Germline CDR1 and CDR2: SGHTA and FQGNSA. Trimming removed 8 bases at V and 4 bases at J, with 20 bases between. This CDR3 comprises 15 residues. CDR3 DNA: TGTGCCAGCGCTATAAGAAGGGGGGGAAGCTATGGCTACACCTTC. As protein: CASAIRRGGSYGYTF.

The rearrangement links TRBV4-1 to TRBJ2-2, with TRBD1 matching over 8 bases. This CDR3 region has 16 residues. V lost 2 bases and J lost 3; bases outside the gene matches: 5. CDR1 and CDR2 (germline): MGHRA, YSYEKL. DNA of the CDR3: TGCGCCAGCAGCCAACAGCCGGGACAGGACACCGGGGAGCTGTTTTTT. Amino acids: CASSQQPGQDTGELFF.

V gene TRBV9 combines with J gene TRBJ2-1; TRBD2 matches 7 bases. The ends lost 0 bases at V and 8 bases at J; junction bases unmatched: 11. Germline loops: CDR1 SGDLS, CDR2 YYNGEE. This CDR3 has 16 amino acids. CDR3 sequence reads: CASSVGGGNLLDEQFF. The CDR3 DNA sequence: TGTGCCAGCAGCGTAGGGGGAGGGAACCTCCTGGATGAGCAGTTCTTC.

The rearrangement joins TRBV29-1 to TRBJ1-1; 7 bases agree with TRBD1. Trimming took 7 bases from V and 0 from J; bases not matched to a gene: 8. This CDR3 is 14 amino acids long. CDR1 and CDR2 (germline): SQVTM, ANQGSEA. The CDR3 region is CSASTGSLNTEAFF. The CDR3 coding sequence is TGCAGCGCTTCGACAGGGTCCCTGAACACTGAAGCTTTCTTT.

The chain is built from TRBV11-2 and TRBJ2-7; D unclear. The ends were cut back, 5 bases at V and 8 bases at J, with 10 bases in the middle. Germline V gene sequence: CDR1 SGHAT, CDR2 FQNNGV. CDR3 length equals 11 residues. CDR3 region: CASSAYFQQYF. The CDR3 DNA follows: TGTGCCAGCAGCGCCTACTTCCAGCAGTACTTC.

Here the CDR3 DNA reads TGTGCCAGCAGCTTTGAGGATTGGGAAGCTTTCTTT. Translation: CASSFEDWEAFF. The chain has TRBV5-8 and TRBJ1-1; D is undetermined. Trimming stripped 2 bases from V and 8 bases from J, with 10 bases between. CDR1 and CDR2 from the germline V gene are SGHTS and YDEGEE. The CDR3 length is 12 residues. Variable domain in full (rest from reference TRBV5-8 and TRBJ1-1): EAGVTQSPTHLIKTRGQQATLRCSPISGHTSVYWYQQALGLGLQFLLWYDEGEERNRGNFPPRFSGRQFPNYSSELNVNALELEDSALYLCASSFEDWEAFFGQGTRLTVV.

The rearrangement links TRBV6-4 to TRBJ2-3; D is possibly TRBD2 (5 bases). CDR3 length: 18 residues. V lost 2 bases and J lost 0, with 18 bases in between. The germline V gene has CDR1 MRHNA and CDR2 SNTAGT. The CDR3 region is CASSDRPLAAGSTDTQYF. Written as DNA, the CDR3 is TGTGCCAGCAGTGACCGACCCCTAGCTGCAGGTAGCACAGATACGCAGTATTTT.

The CDR3 spells CASSPPDRGQQPQHF. The CDR3 DNA sequence: TGTGCCAGTAGTCCTCCGGACAGGGGGCAACAGCCCCAGCATTTT. The chain carries TRBV19 and TRBJ1-5, with 11 bases that match TRBD1. The junction had 7 bases not matched to a gene; V was cut back by 5 bases and J by 7 bases. The CDR3 length is 15 residues. Germline lookup yields CDR1 LNHDA and CDR2 SQIVND (reference sequence).

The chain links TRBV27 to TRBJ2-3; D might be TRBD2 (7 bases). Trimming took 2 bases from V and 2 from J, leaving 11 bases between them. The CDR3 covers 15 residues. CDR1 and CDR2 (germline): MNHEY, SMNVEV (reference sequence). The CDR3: CASSLAGATTDTQYF. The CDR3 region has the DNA TGTGCCAGCAGTTTAGCGGGGGCTACCACAGATACGCAGTATTTT.